Following are 23 T cell receptor beta chains from one sample sequenced in a study of cytomegalovirus exposure and HLA in healthy donors. Primers included in the PCR were 60 Vbeta and 13 Jbeta primers. Method: immunoSEQ multiplex PCR; TCRdb's copy keeps in-frame clones and lacks some. The sample has fewer than 110,000 clones; 65% to 85% are singletons. What was sequenced was PBMCs. These receptors all stem from a man aged 45-65 years in good health and CMV-seropositive.

The V gene is TRBV7-3, the J gene TRBJ2-7; 9 bases agree with TRBD2. The CDR3 contains 13 residues. Per the germline V gene, CDR1 is SGHTA and CDR2 is FQGTGA. Trimming removed 5 bases from V and 2 bases from J; junction bases left unmatched: 1. The CDR3 bases are TGTGCCAGCAGCGCGGGAGGGGCCTACGAGCAGTACTTC. Amino acids: CASSAGGAYEQYF.

This clone was counted a single time. The rearrangement links TRBV27 to TRBJ2-2, with TRBD2 matching 8 bases. The V gene end was trimmed by 5 bases and the J gene end by 8 bases; junction bases not matched to a gene: 7. Germline CDR1 and CDR2: MNHEY and SMNVEV (reference sequence). The CDR3 has 14 residues. The CDR3 is CASSPTSGLGELFF. The CDR3 nucleotides are TGTGCCAGCAGTCCCACTAGCGGACTTGGGGAGCTGTTTTTT.

The chain uses TRBV27 and TRBJ1-1; D gene uncertain. Germline CDR1 and CDR2: MNHEY and SMNVEV (reference sequence). The CDR3 runs 13 residues. The V gene lost 2 bases and the J gene lost 1 base, with 5 bases spanning the gap. The CDR3 here is CASSLLENTEAFF. For the CDR3, the DNA is TGTGCCAGCAGTTTACTAGAGAACACTGAAGCTTTCTTT.

About this clone itself: Relative to the germline gene, one junction end is altered; a read error may explain this. This chain uses TRBV7-9 with TRBJ2-7; 9 nucleotides agree with TRBD2. Per germline, CDR1 SEHNR and CDR2 FQNEAQ (reference sequence). This CDR3 contains 17 residues. CDR3 sequence: CSSSLALTSGQTYEQYF. CDR3 sequence (DNA): TGTTCCAGCAGCTTAGCGCTGACTAGCGGCCAAACCTACGAGCAGTACTTC.

The chain has TRBV4-2 and TRBJ2-1; D is unresolved. V was cut by 3 bases and J by 3 bases, with 15 bases left in between. Germline CDR1 LGHNA, CDR2 YNFKEQ. CDR3 size: 16 residues. The CDR3 loop is CASSQASSDYYNEQFF. The CDR3, as DNA: TGTGCCAGCAGCCAGGCCTCAAGCGATTACTACAATGAGCAGTTCTTC.

The gene calls are TRBV7-8 and TRBJ2-1; 7 bases are shared with TRBD2. The CDR3 runs 15 residues. V was clipped by 1 base and J by 4 bases; unmatched bases: 4. Germline V gene data show CDR1 as SGHVS and CDR2 as FQNEAQ. CDR3 coding DNA: TGTGCCAGCAGCTTAGGGCAGGGACTATACAATGAGCAGTTCTTC. It translates to CASSLGQGLYNEQFF. Drawing the rest from reference TRBV7-8 and TRBJ2-1, the complete variable domain is GAGVSQSPRYKVAKRGQDVALRCDPISGHVSLFWYQQALGQGPEFLTYFQNEAQLDKSGLPSDRFFAERPEGSVSTLKIQRTQQEDSAVYLCASSLGQGLYNEQFFGPGTRLTVL.

This chain connects TRBV7-3 to TRBJ2-1, with a possible D match to TRBD2 (5 bases). This CDR3 comprises 15 residues. Germline V lookup: CDR1 SGHTA, CDR2 FQGTGA. V was trimmed by 0 bases and J by 7 bases, leaving 13 bases between them. The CDR3 here is CASSLTVGVMNEQFF. The DNA for the CDR3 is TGTGCCAGCAGCTTAACGGTGGGAGTGATGAATGAGCAGTTCTTC.

The CDR3 region has the DNA TGTGCCAGCAGCGTAGGAAAGGGACAGGATTATGGCTACACCTTC. Protein sequence: CASSVGKGQDYGYTF. This chain links TRBV9 with TRBJ1-2; 8 positions agree with TRBD1. CDR1 and CDR2 (germline): SGDLS, YYNGEE. The CDR3 spans 15 residues. V dropped 0 bases and J dropped 5; count of bases not matched to a gene: 6. The full variable domain, its missing parts supplied by reference TRBV9 and TRBJ1-2, is DSGVTQTPKHLITATGQRVTLRCSPRSGDLSVYWYQQSLDQGLQFLIQYYNGEERAKGNILERFSAQQFPDLHSELNLSSLELGDSALYFCASSVGKGQDYGYTFGSGTRLTVV.

This chain joins TRBV6-5 and TRBJ2-7, with D possibly being TRBD2 (5 bases). Germline CDR1 reads MNHEY; CDR2 reads SVGAGI. The V gene lost 2 bases and the J gene lost 0 bases, with 8 bases spanning the gap. CDR3 length equals 14 residues. The CDR3 nucleotides are TGTGCCAGCAGTTACACGGGGAGCTCCTACGAGCAGTACTTC. This codes for CASSYTGSSYEQYF.

The CDR3 DNA reads as TGTGCCAGCAGTAGAGCGGGGAGCTCCTACAATGAGCAGTTCTTC. Translation gives CASSRAGSSYNEQFF. The rearrangement links TRBV6-5 to TRBJ2-1, with TRBD2 identical over 7 bases. Trimming removed 5 bases from V and 0 bases from J; junction bases left unmatched: 4. Germline V gene lookup returns CDR1 MNHEY and CDR2 SVGAGI. CDR3 size: 15 residues.

V and J are TRBV28 and TRBJ2-7; possibly TRBD2 for D (6 bases). The ends were cut back, 6 bases at V and 2 bases at J, with 14 bases in the middle. Germline V gives CDR1 MDHEN, CDR2 SYDVKM. The length of the CDR3 is 14 residues. The CDR3 DNA follows: TGTGCCAGCAGGACGGGAGTACCCCCCTACGAGCAGTACTTC. This encodes CASRTGVPPYEQYF.

The chain joins TRBV7-2 to TRBJ1-3; maybe TRBD1 (5 bases). The CDR3 loop spans 15 amino acids. CDR1 and CDR2 from the germline V gene are SGHTA and FQGNSA. Deletions cut 5 bases from V and 2 bases from J, with 13 bases between. The CDR3, as DNA: TGTGCCAGCAGCCTAATAGTAGGGGCTGGAAACACCATATATTTT. Translated, it gives CASSLIVGAGNTIYF.

The chain links TRBV27 to TRBJ1-2; tentative D call: TRBD1 (5 bases). CDR3 length: 15 residues. Germline V lookup: CDR1 MNHEY, CDR2 SMNVEV (reference sequence). The V end was cut by 5 bases, the J end by 1 base, with 14 bases between. The CDR3 DNA follows: TGTGCCAGCAGTGGTAGGGGCAATGATAACTATGGCTACACCTTC. Translated: CASSGRGNDNYGYTF.

The rearrangement joins TRBV9 to TRBJ2-2; possibly TRBD2 for D (6 bases). CDR3 length equals 15 residues. Trimming left V 4 bases short and J 3 bases short, with 13 bases between. Germline V CDR1 and CDR2: SGDLS, YYNGEE. In DNA form, the CDR3 reads TGTGCCAGCAGCCACAGCGGAGGGGACACCGGGGAGCTGTTTTTT. It specifies CASSHSGGDTGELFF.

This clone was counted a few times. This chain uses TRBV7-2 with TRBJ1-5; D is unresolved. V dropped 6 bases and J dropped 3 bases, with 15 bases sitting between them. This CDR3 is 15 amino acids long. CDR1 and CDR2 from the germline V gene are SGHTA and FQGNSA. The CDR3 is CASSEEEGFNQPQHF. The CDR3 DNA reads TGTGCCAGCAGTGAAGAAGAGGGATTCAATCAGCCCCAGCATTTT.

The rearrangement uses TRBV6-6 and TRBJ1-2, with D hard to call. The CDR3 extends over 14 amino acids. Trimming removed 0 bases at V and 6 bases at J, with 11 bases between. Germline values: CDR1 MNHNY, CDR2 SVGAGI (reference sequence). CDR3 in DNA: TGTGCCAGCAGTTACTCGCAACCGGTAAATGGCTACACCTTC. Protein: CASSYSQPVNGYTF.

The chain couples TRBV28 to TRBJ1-2; D is perhaps TRBD1 (6 bases). This CDR3 region has 14 residues. Trimming shortened V by 5 bases and J by 3 bases, and 13 bases separated the two germline ends. Germline values: CDR1 MDHEN, CDR2 SYDVKM. The CDR3, as DNA: TGTGCCAGCAGTCTACAGGGAGTGGACTATGGCTACACCTTC. It encodes CASSLQGVDYGYTF.

The genes are TRBV7-2 and TRBJ2-1; D perhaps matches TRBD1 (5 bases). Germline-derived CDR1 and CDR2 are SGHTA and FQGNSA. Trimming stripped 5 bases from V and 9 bases from J, with 14 bases between. The CDR3 loop spans 13 amino acids. Written as DNA, the CDR3 is TGTGCCAGCAGCCCCAACAGGAACCGTGAGCAGTTCTTC. It encodes CASSPNRNREQFF.

The chain recombines TRBV14 with TRBJ2-7; D gene uncertain. Germline V gene lookup returns CDR1 SGHDN and CDR2 FVKESK. V was clipped by 4 bases and J by 3 bases, with 7 bases between them. The CDR3 loop spans 12 amino acids. This CDR3 is CASSPHNYEQYF. DNA of the CDR3: TGTGCCAGCAGCCCCCACAACTACGAGCAGTACTTC.

The chain uses TRBV7-3 and TRBJ2-7; 10 positions agree with TRBD1. Looked up from germline, CDR1 is SGHTA and CDR2 is FQGTGA. Trimming at V came to 5 bases and at J to 6 bases, leaving 7 bases not matched to a gene. The CDR3 is made up of 14 amino acids. CDR3 nucleotide sequence: TGTGCCAGCAGCCCGGGGGACAGGGGAACCGAGCAGTACTTC. It is translated as CASSPGDRGTEQYF. The complete variable domain, with remaining parts taken from reference TRBV7-3 and TRBJ2-7, reads GAGVSQTPSNKVTEKGKYVELRCDPISGHTALYWYRQSLGQGPEFLIYFQGTGAADDSGLPNDRFFAVRPEGSVSTLKIQRTERGDSAVYLCASSPGDRGTEQYFGPGTRLTVT.

V usage is TRBV29-1 and J usage is TRBJ2-1, with TRBD2 identical over 13 bases. J was trimmed by 8 bases and V by 5 bases; bases with no gene match: 9. This CDR3 comprises 15 residues. Looked up from germline, CDR1 is SQVTM and CDR2 is ANQGSEA. The CDR3 spells CSVRTGLAGSYEQFF. CDR3 DNA: TGCAGCGTTCGAACGGGACTAGCGGGATCGTATGAGCAGTTCTTC.

The V gene is TRBV18, the J gene TRBJ1-2, with a weak D call TRBD1 (5 bases). The ends were cut back, 0 bases at V and 6 bases at J, with 14 bases in the middle. The CDR3 runs to 15 residues. Germline values: CDR1 KGHSH, CDR2 LQKENI. The CDR3 nucleotides read TGTGCCAGCTCACCACCGGAGGGGTCCCTTAATGGCTACACCTTC. Translation gives CASSPPEGSLNGYTF.

The V gene is TRBV11-3, the J gene TRBJ2-7; 7 bases line up with TRBD1. After removal of 5 bases from V and 1 base from J, the junction contained 8 bases not matched to a gene. The CDR3 is made up of 15 amino acids. The germline V gene encodes CDR1 SGHNT and CDR2 YENEEA. CDR3 sequence (DNA): TGTGCCAGCAGCCCAGGGACAGCCTCTTCCTACGAGCAGTACTTC. Its protein product is CASSPGTASSYEQYF.